This entry describes one T cell receptor (beta chain). Per the original data handling: Amplifying reference gene primers gave estimates of nucleated cell counts. Profiled with immunoSEQ multiplex PCR; TCRdb holds only in-frame clones, not every one. V and J calls and clone size are copied from that table; D and trimming were computed from the DNA. Of a few hundred thousand clones listed, about 90% are singletons. These data come from a study of blood T cell repertoires in COVID-19. Turning to the study itself: T cells, B-cell-depleted T cells, or PBMCs supplied cDNA or gDNA.

Across about two dozen US areas, participants ranged in age from about 18 to 90 years. Cohort 3 recovered donors had two negative PCRs, clearance, or symptom resolution. The germline V and J ends were trimmed by 4 bases and 1 base, with 13 bases remaining between them. Germline V CDR1 and CDR2: SGHDT, YYEEEE. The CDR3 totals 15 residues. What was sequenced was PBMCs or T cells enriched from blood (not recorded which). The TCR comes from a young woman who had recovered from COVID-19. The rearrangement uses TRBV5-6 and TRBJ2-3, with D perhaps matching TRBD1 (5 bases). The CDR3 region is CASSQLGRGTDTQYF. The CDR3 region has the DNA TGTGCCAGCAGCCAGCTGGGCAGGGGCACAGATACGCAGTATTTT.